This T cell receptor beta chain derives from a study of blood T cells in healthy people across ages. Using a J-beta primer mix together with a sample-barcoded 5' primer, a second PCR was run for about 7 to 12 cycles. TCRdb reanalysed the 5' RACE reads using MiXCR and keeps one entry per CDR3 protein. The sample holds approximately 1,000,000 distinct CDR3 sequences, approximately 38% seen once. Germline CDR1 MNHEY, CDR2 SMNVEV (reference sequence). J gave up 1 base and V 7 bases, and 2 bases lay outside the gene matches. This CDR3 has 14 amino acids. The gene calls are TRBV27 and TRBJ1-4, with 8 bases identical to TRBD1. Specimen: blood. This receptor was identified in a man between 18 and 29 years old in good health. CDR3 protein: CASKTGVTNEKLFF. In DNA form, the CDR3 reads TGTGCCAGCAAGACAGGGGTAACTAATGAAAAACTGTTTTTT.